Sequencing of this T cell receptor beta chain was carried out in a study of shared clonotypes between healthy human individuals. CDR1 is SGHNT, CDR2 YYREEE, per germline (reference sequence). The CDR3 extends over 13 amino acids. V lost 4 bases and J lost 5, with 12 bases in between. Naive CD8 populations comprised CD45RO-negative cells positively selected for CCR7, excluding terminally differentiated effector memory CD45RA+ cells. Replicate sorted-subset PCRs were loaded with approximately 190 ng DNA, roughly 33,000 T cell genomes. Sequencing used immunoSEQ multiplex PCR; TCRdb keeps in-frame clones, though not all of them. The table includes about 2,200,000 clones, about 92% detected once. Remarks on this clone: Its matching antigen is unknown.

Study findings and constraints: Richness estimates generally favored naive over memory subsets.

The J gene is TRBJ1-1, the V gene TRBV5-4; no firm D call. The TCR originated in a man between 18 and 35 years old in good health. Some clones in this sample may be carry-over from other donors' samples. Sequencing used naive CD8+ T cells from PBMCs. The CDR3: CASSPYLRTEAFF. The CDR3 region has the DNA TGTGCCAGCAGCCCATACCTGAGGACTGAAGCTTTCTTT.